Presented here are 28 T cell receptor beta chains from one specimen sequenced in a study of cytomegalovirus exposure and HLA in healthy donors. Primers: 60 Vbeta forward and 13 Jbeta reverse. Clones were sequenced by immunoSEQ multiplex PCR, and TCRdb holds only the in-frame ones, with some missing. This repertoire shows some 98,000 clones, 80% to 90% found once; its top ten account for more than 1.4%. Sequencing was performed on PBMCs. These receptors originate from a man aged 35 to 55 in good health and CMV-seronegative.

This clone was counted between two and nine times. The rearrangement links TRBV27 to TRBJ1-5, with D possibly TRBD1 on 6 matching bases. CDR1 is MNHEY and CDR2 is SMNVEV in the germline V gene (reference sequence). Trimming pared 2 bases from V and 4 bases from J, leaving 6 bases between. The CDR3 loop spans 13 amino acids. CDR3 bases: TGTGCCAGCAGTTTAAGGGGGAATCAGCCCCAGCATTTT. It translates to CASSLRGNQPQHF.

This clone showed up just once. The CDR3, as DNA: TGTGCCAGCAGCTGGGGGACAGCGAGCTCCTACGAGCAGTACTTC. Protein: CASSWGTASSYEQYF. This chain joins TRBV5-4 and TRBJ2-7; 7 nucleotides align to TRBD1. The CDR3 spans 15 residues. V was pared by 3 bases and J by 0 bases, with 6 bases of the junction left unmatched. The V gene's germline CDR1 is SGHNT and CDR2 YYREEE (reference sequence).

The chain joins TRBV11-2 to TRBJ2-2; no firm D call. Trimming shortened V by 6 bases and J by 4 bases, and 12 bases separated the two germline ends. This CDR3 has 14 amino acids. Germline CDR1 reads SGHAT; CDR2 reads FQNNGV. CDR3 coding DNA: TGTGCCAGCAGGGTTGGGCAGTTCACCGGGGAGCTGTTTTTT. Protein sequence: CASRVGQFTGELFF. The whole variable domain, remainder taken from reference TRBV11-2 and TRBJ2-2, is EAGVAQSPRYKIIEKRQSVAFWCNPISGHATLYWYQQILGQGPKLLIQFQNNGVVDDSQLPKDRFSAERLKGVDSTLKIQPAKLEDSAVYLCASRVGQFTGELFFGEGSRLTVL.

The rearrangement links TRBV5-4 to TRBJ1-3, with no clear D. CDR3 length: 13 amino acids. Germline V gene lookup returns CDR1 SGHNT and CDR2 YYREEE (reference sequence). Trimming left V 0 bases short and J 2 bases short, with 3 bases between. CDR3 sequence (DNA): TGTGCCAGCAGCTTGGAGCCTGGAAACACCATATATTTT. Its protein is CASSLEPGNTIYF.

The chain uses TRBV2 and TRBJ2-6, with a tentative D call TRBD1 (6 bases). Deletions cut 6 bases from V and 0 bases from J, with 9 bases between. This CDR3 is built from 15 residues. Germline V CDR1 and CDR2: SNHLY, FYNNEI. The CDR3 is CASSGQFSGANVLTF. The CDR3 DNA is TGTGCCAGCAGCGGACAGTTCTCTGGGGCCAACGTCCTGACTTTC.

The chain carries TRBV5-4 and TRBJ2-3; D may be TRBD2 (6 bases). This CDR3 spans 16 amino acids. Germline V gives CDR1 SGHNT, CDR2 YYREEE (reference sequence). Trimming removed 5 bases from V and 2 bases from J, with 18 bases in between. As DNA, the CDR3 is TGTGCCAGCAGGGAGGGACCTTCACGCATCACAGATACGCAGTATTTT. It translates to CASREGPSRITDTQYF.

In its sample, this clone was seen once. The chain joins TRBV9 to TRBJ2-1; 11 bases agree with TRBD2. This CDR3 comprises 15 residues. Per the germline V gene, CDR1 is SGDLS and CDR2 is YYNGEE. J gave up 8 bases and V 3 bases, and 7 bases lay outside the gene matches. This CDR3 is CASSALSGGAHEQFF. CDR3 nucleotides: TGTGCCAGCAGCGCGCTTAGCGGGGGGGCCCATGAGCAGTTCTTC.

The chain recombines TRBV7-9 with TRBJ1-1; perhaps TRBD1 as D (5 bases). The CDR3 consists of 15 residues. Germline V gene lookup returns CDR1 SEHNR and CDR2 FQNEAQ (reference sequence). The V and J ends lost 8 bases and 0 bases respectively, with 16 bases between them. The CDR3 spells CASSNRGGMNTEAFF. The DNA of the CDR3 is TGTGCCAGCTCTAATCGGGGGGGAATGAACACTGAAGCTTTCTTT.

The V gene is TRBV4-3, the J gene TRBJ1-6; unclear D gene. Germline lookup yields CDR1 LGHNA and CDR2 YSLEER. The CDR3 is 15 amino acids. The V and J ends lost 0 bases and 6 bases respectively, with 9 bases between them. The CDR3 DNA sequence: TGCGCCAGCAGCCAAGAACGCGGAACTAATTCACCCCTCCACTTT. This encodes CASSQERGTNSPLHF.

The rearrangement links TRBV19 to TRBJ1-2; tentatively, D is TRBD1 (6 bases). V was clipped by 3 bases and J by 3 bases, with 8 bases between them. Germline values: CDR1 LNHDA, CDR2 SQIVND (reference sequence). CDR3 length: 13 residues. CDR3 nucleotide sequence: TGTGCCAGTAGTATTAAGGGGGACTATGGCTACACCTTC. It yields the protein CASSIKGDYGYTF.

The chain recombines TRBV4-3 with TRBJ2-1; D possibly corresponds to TRBD2 (7 bases). Trimming shortened V by 1 base and J by 6 bases, and 16 bases separated the two germline ends. In germline, CDR1 is LGHNA, CDR2 YSLEER. This CDR3 region has 16 residues. The chain's CDR3 is CASSQVVAGAFNEQFF. The CDR3 nucleotides read TGCGCCAGCAGCCAAGTGGTGGCGGGGGCCTTCAATGAGCAGTTCTTC.

The rearrangement uses TRBV28 and TRBJ1-5, with 10 bases lining up with TRBD1. The CDR3 loop spans 15 amino acids. Trimming cost V 3 bases and J 11 bases; bases outside gene matches: 10. Germline CDR1 is MDHEN and CDR2 is SYDVKM. The CDR3 here is CASSFGDRGIVTQHF. Here the CDR3 DNA reads TGTGCCAGCAGTTTCGGGGACAGGGGAATCGTGACCCAGCATTTT.

This clone has more than one count but fewer than ten. The rearrangement uses TRBV7-8 and TRBJ1-2; maybe TRBD1 (6 bases). V shed 5 bases and J shed 6 bases, with 16 bases lying between them. Per germline, CDR1 SGHVS and CDR2 FQNEAQ. There are 14 residues in the CDR3. CDR3 loop: CASSPERQVHGYTF. The DNA of the CDR3 is TGTGCCAGCAGCCCCGAAAGACAGGTTCATGGCTACACCTTC. Based on the CDR3 plus reference TRBV7-8 and TRBJ1-2, the full variable domain is GAGVSQSPRYKVAKRGQDVALRCDPISGHVSLFWYQQALGQGPEFLTYFQNEAQLDKSGLPSDRFFAERPEGSVSTLKIQRTQQEDSAVYLCASSPERQVHGYTFGSGTRLTVV.

V usage is TRBV6-5 and J usage is TRBJ1-6; D ambiguous. Per the germline V gene, CDR1 is MNHEY and CDR2 is SVGAGI. The CDR3 has 13 residues. V gave up 8 bases and J gave up 9 bases, with 14 bases separating them. The CDR3 here is CASSPGLISPLHF. DNA of the CDR3: TGTGCCAGCTCACCCGGGTTAATTTCACCCCTCCACTTT.

The gene calls are TRBV9 and TRBJ2-2; D might be TRBD1 (6 bases). This CDR3 has 14 amino acids. V lost 4 bases and J lost 1, with 8 bases in between. Germline V gene lookup returns CDR1 SGDLS and CDR2 YYNGEE. The chain's CDR3 is CASSQTGNTGELFF. The CDR3 nucleotides are TGTGCCAGCAGCCAGACAGGGAACACCGGGGAGCTGTTTTTT.

The chain carries TRBV5-1 and TRBJ2-2; D perhaps matches TRBD2 (6 bases). CDR1 and CDR2 (germline): SGHRS, YFSETQ. This CDR3 comprises 15 residues. The ends were cut back, 0 bases at V and 3 bases at J, with 9 bases in the middle. The CDR3 DNA sequence: TGCGCCAGCAGCTTGGCGGGGGTGGACACCGGGGAGCTGTTTTTT. This gives the protein CASSLAGVDTGELFF.

The CDR3 coding sequence is TGTGCCGCAGGGCCGGGCAGTAATAATTCACCCCTCCACTTT. It specifies CAAGPGSNNSPLHF. This chain joins TRBV10-3 and TRBJ1-6, with D tentatively TRBD1 (5 bases). Between the trimmed V and J ends, which lost 11 bases and 5 bases, there was a span of 16 bases. CDR1 ENHRY and CDR2 SYGVKD come from the germline V gene. The CDR3 has 14 residues.

The chain couples TRBV5-1 to TRBJ1-1; TRBD1 might be the D (5 bases). This CDR3 has 12 amino acids. CDR1 is SGHRS, CDR2 YFSETQ, per germline. With 3 bases removed from V and 8 bases from J, the gap between germline ends came to 11 bases. The CDR3 bases are TGCGCCAGCAGCTCAGGGTCAGCCGAAGCTTTCTTT. As protein: CASSSGSAEAFF.

The chain has TRBV15 and TRBJ1-5; 10 nucleotides align to TRBD1. Unmatched junction bases numbered 2, after V lost 3 bases and J lost 3 bases. CDR3 length equals 15 residues. In germline, CDR1 is LNHNV, CDR2 YYDKDF (reference sequence). DNA of the CDR3: TGTGCCACCAGCAGGGACAGGGGGTTCAATCAGCCCCAGCATTTT. It translates to CATSRDRGFNQPQHF.

The chain couples TRBV27 to TRBJ2-2; 8 bases agree with TRBD1. The V gene's germline CDR1 is MNHEY and CDR2 SMNVEV (reference sequence). The CDR3 covers 14 residues. With 6 bases clipped from V and 4 bases from J, the junction kept 4 bases outside the gene matches. The CDR3 bases are TGTGCCAGCAGGACGACAGGGGTCACCGGGGAGCTGTTTTTT. This translates into CASRTTGVTGELFF.

The V call is TRBV29-1, the J call TRBJ2-7; the match to TRBD2 covers 12 bases. Per the germline V gene, CDR1 is SQVTM and CDR2 is ANQGSEA. With V trimmed by 6 bases and J by 0 bases, 3 bases remained unmatched. The CDR3 has 14 amino acids. DNA of the CDR3: TGCAGCGTCCCGACTAGCGGGGGCTCCTACGAGCAGTACTTC. Translated: CSVPTSGGSYEQYF.

The chain uses TRBV9 and TRBJ1-2; 8 bases line up with TRBD1. After removal of 4 bases from V and 9 bases from J, the junction contained 14 bases not matched to a gene. Germline CDR1 and CDR2: SGDLS and YYNGEE. The CDR3 has 15 amino acids. DNA of the CDR3: TGTGCCAGCAGCCCTACTCTGGACAGGGAAGGTCGCTACACCTTC. Translating it yields CASSPTLDREGRYTF. The full variable domain, completed using reference TRBV9 and TRBJ1-2, is DSGVTQTPKHLITATGQRVTLRCSPRSGDLSVYWYQQSLDQGLQFLIQYYNGEERAKGNILERFSAQQFPDLHSELNLSSLELGDSALYFCASSPTLDREGRYTFGSGTRLTVV.

This rearrangement joins TRBV5-1 to TRBJ2-3; 15 bases line up with TRBD2. The germline V gene encodes CDR1 SGHRS and CDR2 YFSETQ. The CDR3 runs 19 residues. V shed 2 bases, J shed 2 bases, and the junction held 9 bases outside the gene matches. The CDR3 reads CASSFRTSGGVGDTDTQYF. The CDR3 nucleotides are TGCGCCAGCAGCTTTCGGACTAGCGGGGGGGTCGGGGACACAGATACGCAGTATTTT.

This chain uses TRBV30 with TRBJ1-4; TRBD1 matches 7 bases. With V trimmed by 4 bases and J by 3 bases, 2 bases remained unmatched. CDR3 size: 13 residues. CDR1 GTSNPN and CDR2 SVGIG come from the germline V gene (reference sequence). CDR3 in amino acids: CAWKGGPNEKLFF. In DNA form, the CDR3 reads TGTGCCTGGAAAGGGGGCCCTAATGAAAAACTGTTTTTT.

The genes are TRBV27 and TRBJ2-1; tentative D call: TRBD1 (6 bases). Germline lookup yields CDR1 MNHEY and CDR2 SMNVEV (reference sequence). This CDR3 has 16 amino acids. V lost 5 bases and J 0 bases, leaving 14 bases between the germline ends. CDR3 in amino acids: CASSVGQFSSYNEQFF. CDR3 DNA sequence: TGTGCCAGCAGTGTGGGACAATTTAGCTCCTACAATGAGCAGTTCTTC.

CDR3 coding DNA: TGTGCCACATATGGCCAGACGGGGTCCGGGTATGGCTACACCTTC. Residues: CATYGQTGSGYGYTF. The chain is built from TRBV6-5 and TRBJ1-2; D is unclear. The V gene lost 10 bases and the J gene lost 5 bases, with 23 bases spanning the gap. CDR3 length equals 15 residues. Germline CDR1 and CDR2: MNHEY and SVGAGI.

This rearrangement joins TRBV30 to TRBJ2-5; TRBD2 agrees at 10 bases. The CDR3 sequence is 16 residues long. With 2 bases clipped from V and 5 bases from J, the junction kept 11 bases outside the gene matches. Per germline, CDR1 GTSNPN and CDR2 SVGIG (reference sequence). The CDR3 spells CAWSRASGGGGETQYF. The CDR3 DNA reads as TGTGCCTGGAGTCGAGCTAGCGGGGGTGGGGGGGAGACCCAGTACTTC. The full variable domain, rest sourced from reference TRBV30 and TRBJ2-5, is SQTIHQWPATLVQPVGSPLSLECTVEGTSNPNLYWYRQAAGRGLQLLFYSVGIGQISSEVPQNLSASRPQDRQFILSSKKLLLSDSGFYLCAWSRASGGGGETQYFGPGTRLLVL.

CDR3: CASKGAGTGAGAFF. The CDR3 nucleotides are TGTGCCAGCAAGGGGGCCGGGACAGGGGCGGGAGCTTTCTTT. The V call is TRBV27, the J call TRBJ1-1, with 10 bases that match TRBD1. This CDR3 is built from 14 residues. Germline CDR1 is MNHEY and CDR2 is SMNVEV (reference sequence). Trimming at V came to 7 bases and at J to 10 bases, leaving 12 bases not matched to a gene.